This TCR beta chain appears in the sequencing data of a study of Ad26.COV2.S vaccination and SARS-CoV-2 variants. Trimming shortened V by 6 bases and J by 4 bases, and 16 bases separated the two germline ends. CDR1 and CDR2 (germline): MDHEN, SYDVKM. This CDR3 spans 14 amino acids. Repertoires were generated with immunoSEQ multiplex PCR, while TCRdb's copy carries only in-frame clones and drops some. Of 500,000 or so clones listed, around nine tenths are singletons. Treatment noted: around 19 received Ad26.COV2.S at low or high dose, single or two shots; roughly 5 received placebo; per-sample allocation not given. The samples date from day 63 after the first vaccine or placebo injection.

The source is a person between 18 and 65 years old who received the Ad26.COV2.S COVID-19 vaccine or a placebo. The material sequenced was peripheral blood, taken in a trial of Ad26.COV2.S vaccine versus placebo. The chain is built from TRBV28 and TRBJ2-7; D call uncertain. Written as DNA, the CDR3 is TGTGCCAGCAGCGCTCCTGGATTAAATTACGAGCAGTACTTC. It is translated as CASSAPGLNYEQYF.